The 26 T cell receptor beta chains presented below share a single source sample, sequenced in a study of beta chain features in type 1 diabetes. Reverse transcription of all isolated RNA meant that expressed TCRB transcripts were sequenced. Clones were sequenced by immunoSEQ multiplex PCR, and TCRdb holds only the in-frame ones, with some missing. The data contain approximately 730,000 clones, around an eighth of them singletons. Antigen specificity for these receptors is unknown. General observations from the study: Shortening of TCRB CDR3s, moderate but significant, appeared in all four CD4+ subsets of Type 1 diabetes patients.

The sample consisted of naive CD4+ T cells from blood. The receptors shown here come from a man aged 18 to 29 with type 1 diabetes.

This chain uses TRBV6-1 with TRBJ2-5; 7 bases line up with TRBD2. The V gene end was trimmed by 0 bases and the J gene end by 9 bases; junction bases not matched to a gene: 4. This CDR3 is built from 13 residues. The germline CDR1 and CDR2 sequences are MNHNS and SASEGT. CDR3: CASSEATSRPQYF. In nucleotides, the CDR3 is TGTGCCAGCAGTGAAGCGACTAGCAGGCCCCAGTACTTC.

This chain joins TRBV7-2 and TRBJ1-1; D gene ambiguous. V was shortened by 5 bases and J by 8 bases, with 21 bases between the two germline ends. Germline lookup yields CDR1 SGHTA and CDR2 FQGNSA. This CDR3 is 15 amino acids long. The CDR3: CASSLRRAKGWEAFF. The CDR3 DNA sequence: TGTGCCAGCAGCCTACGTCGGGCGAAGGGTTGGGAAGCTTTCTTT.

This clone was counted a few times. This rearrangement joins TRBV6-6 to TRBJ2-1, with 7 nucleotides matching TRBD2. This CDR3 is built from 16 residues. With V trimmed by 2 bases and J by 6 bases, 10 bases remained unmatched. The germline CDR1 and CDR2 sequences are MNHNY and SVGAGI (reference sequence). The CDR3 loop reads CASSYPLGGTGNEQFF. Here the CDR3 DNA reads TGTGCCAGCAGTTACCCACTGGGAGGGACGGGCAATGAGCAGTTCTTC.

This clone was observed a handful of times. The CDR3 is CASSAQGTYNEQFF. DNA for the CDR3: TGCGCCAGCAGCGCACAGGGGACCTACAATGAGCAGTTCTTC. The V and J genes are TRBV5-1 and TRBJ2-1; 7 nucleotides line up with TRBD1. Germline-derived CDR1 and CDR2 are SGHRS and YFSETQ. The CDR3 runs 14 residues. Germline trimming cut 4 bases from V and 2 bases from J; bases unmatched to any gene: 3.

This chain connects TRBV6-1 to TRBJ1-2; TRBD1 is a possible D gene (6 bases). CDR1 and CDR2 (germline): MNHNS, SASEGT. CDR3 length equals 15 residues. Trimming left V 2 bases short and J 3 bases short, with 13 bases between. CDR3 nucleotides: TGTGCCAGCAGTGAAAGCCTGGGGGCAGACTATGGCTACACCTTC. It translates to CASSESLGADYGYTF.

This clone was counted a single time. The chain employs TRBV15 and TRBJ1-1; no firm D call. The CDR3 has 13 residues. From germline, CDR1 is LNHNV and CDR2 YYDKDF (reference sequence). Trimming left V 5 bases short and J 3 bases short, with 10 bases between. CDR3 in amino acids: CATSSQPDTEAFF. In DNA form, the CDR3 reads TGTGCCACCAGCTCTCAGCCAGACACTGAAGCTTTCTTT. Using reference TRBV15 and TRBJ1-1 for the parts outside the CDR3, the full variable domain is DAMVIQNPRYQVTQFGKPVTLSCSQTLNHNVMYWYQQKSSQAPKLLFHYYDKDFNNEADTPDNFQSRRPNTSFCFLDIRSPGLGDTAMYLCATSSQPDTEAFFGQGTRLTVV.

This clone came up a few times. The CDR3 here is CASSPGDLALHF. In DNA form, the CDR3 reads TGCGCCAGCAGCCCCGGGGATCTGGCCCTCCACTTT. The rearrangement joins TRBV5-1 to TRBJ1-6; no firm D call. V lost 4 bases, J lost 14 bases, and 13 bases lay in between. Germline CDR1 SGHRS, CDR2 YFSETQ. CDR3 size: 12 residues.

There are a few counts of this clone. Distinct nucleotide sequences in the sample also encode this CDR3. The chain uses TRBV2 and TRBJ2-3, with D hard to call. The CDR3 sequence is 13 residues long. Trimming removed 6 bases from V and 0 bases from J, with 7 bases in between. CDR1 is SNHLY, CDR2 FYNNEI, per germline. The DNA of the CDR3 is TGTGCCAGCAGAAGAGACAGCACAGATACGCAGTATTTT. It is translated as CASRRDSTDTQYF.

This clone was counted only a few times. This chain uses TRBV30 with TRBJ2-5; the D is unclear. Germline V gene data show CDR1 as GTSNPN and CDR2 as SVGIG (reference sequence). The CDR3 sequence is 12 residues long. V shed 0 bases and J shed 5 bases, with 7 bases lying between them. The CDR3 here is CAWSVQRETQYF. The DNA for the CDR3 is TGTGCCTGGAGTGTACAACGGGAGACCCAGTACTTC.

This sequence joins TRBV27 and TRBJ1-3; the D is unclear. The CDR3 spans 15 residues. V was clipped by 5 bases and J by 0 bases, with 11 bases between them. Germline loops: CDR1 MNHEY, CDR2 SMNVEV (reference sequence). In DNA form, the CDR3 reads TGTGCCAGCAGTCCTGCTCTGATCTCTGGAAACACCATATATTTT. Protein sequence: CASSPALISGNTIYF.

This clone has a handful of counts. The chain combines TRBV9 with TRBJ2-5; 7 bases match TRBD1. In germline, CDR1 is SGDLS, CDR2 YYNGEE. This CDR3 has 16 residues. After removal of 1 base from V and 2 bases from J, the junction contained 8 bases not matched to a gene. The CDR3 loop reads CASSVSRSTGQETQYF. The CDR3 coding sequence is TGTGCCAGCAGCGTATCCCGGTCGACAGGGCAAGAGACCCAGTACTTC. Variable domain in full (rest from reference TRBV9 and TRBJ2-5): DSGVTQTPKHLITATGQRVTLRCSPRSGDLSVYWYQQSLDQGLQFLIQYYNGEERAKGNILERFSAQQFPDLHSELNLSSLELGDSALYFCASSVSRSTGQETQYFGPGTRLLVL.

This clone was observed a handful of times. The J gene is TRBJ2-1, the V gene TRBV6-5; D call uncertain. The length of the CDR3 is 12 residues. Germline V gives CDR1 MNHEY, CDR2 SVGAGI. The germline V and J ends were trimmed by 8 bases and 0 bases, with 5 bases remaining between them. The CDR3: CASGDSYNEQFF. The DNA of the CDR3 is TGTGCCAGCGGGGACTCCTACAATGAGCAGTTCTTC.

The rearrangement links TRBV2 to TRBJ2-2, with TRBD1 as a possible D gene (7 bases). This CDR3 comprises 15 residues. The germline CDR1 and CDR2 sequences are SNHLY and FYNNEI. Trimming took 5 bases from V and 0 from J, leaving 10 bases between them. The CDR3: CASSRGTANTGELFF. The CDR3, as DNA: TGTGCCAGCAGTCGGGGGACAGCGAACACCGGGGAGCTGTTTTTT.

This clone has only a few counts. The J gene is TRBJ2-1, the V gene TRBV5-4; 8 bases align to TRBD2. The CDR3 extends over 16 amino acids. Losses at the gene ends were 4 bases for V and 3 bases for J; bases not matched to a gene: 9. Germline V gives CDR1 SGHNT, CDR2 YYREEE (reference sequence). The CDR3 nucleotides read TGTGCCAGCAGCCCCTCTGTCGGGGGGGACTACAATGAGCAGTTCTTC. Translating gives CASSPSVGGDYNEQFF.

This chain joins TRBV19 and TRBJ2-5; maybe TRBD2 (6 bases). V was cut by 5 bases and J by 5 bases, with 18 bases left in between. From germline, CDR1 is LNHDA and CDR2 SQIVND (reference sequence). The CDR3 loop spans 15 amino acids. CDR3 loop: CASSPQEGSGETQYF. The CDR3 region has the DNA TGTGCCAGTAGTCCTCAGGAGGGGTCAGGGGAGACCCAGTACTTC.

The table lists this clone with a few counts. This chain connects TRBV11-1 to TRBJ2-7; D may be TRBD1 (6 bases). Germline V gene data show CDR1 as SGHAT and CDR2 as FQDESV (reference sequence). Between the trimmed V and J ends, which lost 5 bases and 6 bases, there was a span of 11 bases. The CDR3 has 12 residues. The CDR3 sequence is CASSPQGIEQYF. The CDR3 DNA sequence: TGTGCCAGCAGCCCGCAGGGGATCGAGCAGTACTTC.

This clone was seen more than once but under ten times. The chain has TRBV29-1 and TRBJ1-2; D ambiguous. Germline V gives CDR1 SQVTM, CDR2 ANQGSEA. Trimming removed 7 bases from V and 4 bases from J, with 16 bases in between. The CDR3 loop spans 13 amino acids. CDR3 protein: CSAVGVRGYGYTF. As DNA, the CDR3 is TGCAGCGCCGTGGGAGTGAGAGGCTATGGCTACACCTTC.

This clone was counted only a few times. A much bigger clone sits one base away, suggesting this may be a read error. V gene TRBV28 combines with J gene TRBJ2-5; no firm D call. Germline lookup yields CDR1 MDHEN and CDR2 SYDVKM. V lost 2 bases and J 2 bases, leaving 0 bases between the germline ends. This CDR3 comprises 11 residues. CDR3 amino acids: CASSLQETQYF. The DNA of the CDR3 is TGTGCCAGCAGTTTACAAGAGACCCAGTACTTC.

V is TRBV10-3 and J is TRBJ2-7; D perhaps matches TRBD1 (6 bases). CDR3 length: 14 residues. The V end lost 3 bases, the J end lost 2 bases, and 11 bases lay between the germline ends. Germline values: CDR1 ENHRY, CDR2 SYGVKD. The CDR3 here is CAISDLGQTYEQYF. The CDR3 DNA reads TGTGCCATCAGTGACCTTGGACAGACCTACGAGCAGTACTTC.

This clone occurred a few times. Written as DNA, the CDR3 is TGTGCCTGGAAACAGGGGGCTGGCAATCAGCCCCAGCATTTT. Encoded protein: CAWKQGAGNQPQHF. This rearrangement joins TRBV30 to TRBJ1-5, with TRBD1 matching 9 bases. The V segment lost 4 bases and the J segment 2 bases; nucleotides outside the gene matches: 3. The germline CDR1 and CDR2 sequences are GTSNPN and SVGIG (reference sequence). The CDR3 has 14 amino acids. Supplemented by reference TRBV30 and TRBJ1-5, the full variable domain reads SQTIHQWPATLVQPVGSPLSLECTVEGTSNPNLYWYRQAAGRGLQLLFYSVGIGQISSEVPQNLSASRPQDRQFILSSKKLLLSDSGFYLCAWKQGAGNQPQHFGDGTRLSIL.

The chain couples TRBV7-8 to TRBJ1-1, with 8 bases aligning to TRBD1. The V gene end was trimmed by 3 bases and the J gene end by 6 bases; junction bases not matched to a gene: 12. This CDR3 is built from 16 residues. Germline V gives CDR1 SGHVS, CDR2 FQNEAQ. CDR3 nucleotide sequence: TGTGCCAGCAGCTTTCGAAGGGTACAGGGGGTCGCTGAAGCTTTCTTT. Translating it yields CASSFRRVQGVAEAFF.

The V and J genes are TRBV9 and TRBJ1-3; TRBD1 agrees at 9 bases. The trim removed 3 bases at V and 3 bases at J, leaving 7 bases unmatched. The CDR3 extends over 16 amino acids. Germline-derived CDR1 and CDR2 are SGDLS and YYNGEE. The CDR3 region has the DNA TGTGCCAGCAGCGCACAGGGGGCGAACTTTGGAAACACCATATATTTT. Translating it yields CASSAQGANFGNTIYF.

The chain employs TRBV28 and TRBJ1-6; a possible D gene is TRBD1 (5 bases). V was cut by 3 bases and J by 4 bases, with 10 bases left in between. Germline loops: CDR1 MDHEN, CDR2 SYDVKM. The CDR3 spans 15 residues. CDR3 sequence (DNA): TGTGCCAGCAGTTTTGGGCAGGGATATAATTCACCCCTCCACTTT. Protein product: CASSFGQGYNSPLHF.

The V and J genes are TRBV10-3 and TRBJ2-3; D not resolved. CDR1 is ENHRY and CDR2 is SYGVKD in the germline V gene. The CDR3 sequence is 16 residues long. With 6 bases removed from V and 1 base from J, the gap between germline ends came to 17 bases. The DNA of the CDR3 is TGTGCCATCAGCGCCGTAATGTCCGAGGGCACAGATACGCAGTATTTT. Amino acid sequence: CAISAVMSEGTDTQYF.

The chain is built from TRBV18 and TRBJ2-2, with 8 bases fitting TRBD2. Germline CDR1 KGHSH, CDR2 LQKENI. J gave up 4 bases and V 0 bases, and 4 bases lay outside the gene matches. This CDR3 region has 16 residues. CDR3 loop: CASSPPGLVLTGELFF. The CDR3 nucleotides are TGTGCCAGCTCACCACCGGGACTAGTTCTCACCGGGGAGCTGTTTTTT.

The genes are TRBV7-9 and TRBJ2-1; the D is unclear. The CDR3 is made up of 14 amino acids. Germline V gene lookup returns CDR1 SEHNR and CDR2 FQNEAQ (reference sequence). Trimming took 4 bases from V and 0 from J, leaving 7 bases between them. The CDR3, as DNA: TGTGCCAGCAGCTCGGTGAACTCCTACAATGAGCAGTTCTTC. Protein product: CASSSVNSYNEQFF.